These T cell receptor beta chains were read from a single sample in a study of T cells after posttransplantation cyclophosphamide. Using immunoSEQ multiplex PCR, the repertoire was profiled, and TCRdb retains in-frame clones only, with some absent. The sample holds about 39,000 clones, and no clone turns up only once. Sequencing was carried out using PBMCs. Source of these receptors: a woman aged 50 to 60 in good health and a related stem cell transplant donor. Both conserved end residues are part of each CDR3. D genes are given only for firm matches.

D gene: TRBD2; V gene: TRBV30; CDR3 protein: CAWSWTSGELFF
D gene: TRBD1; V gene: TRBV7-7; CDR3 protein: CASSSSTGPNEQFF
D gene: .; V gene: TRBV7-2; CDR3 protein: CASSLQGSPFEAFF
D gene: .; V gene: TRBV6-1; CDR3 protein: CASSPYGGDNSPLHF
D gene: .; V gene: TRBV28; CDR3 protein: CATTSGISYEQYF
D gene: TRBD1; V gene: TRBV9; CDR3 protein: CASSANQWTGPNTEAFF
D gene: TRBD2; V gene: TRBV28; CDR3 protein: CASSAHGGGSYEQYF
D gene: TRBD1; V gene: TRBV19; CDR3 protein: CASSIRITQGAPGNTIYF
D gene: .; V gene: TRBV15; CDR3 protein: CATGVARMNTEAFF
D gene: TRBD1; V gene: TRBV18; CDR3 protein: CASSPILDRGGYTF
D gene: TRBD1; V gene: TRBV28; CDR3 protein: CASSGQGVYNEQFF
D gene: TRBD1; V gene: TRBV27; CDR3 protein: CASSTSLIQGSGGELFF
D gene: .; V gene: TRBV11-2; CDR3 protein: CASSLGFLGGEKLFF
D gene: TRBD1; V gene: TRBV11-2; CDR3 protein: CASSPRTGLNSPLHF
D gene: .; V gene: TRBV2; CDR3 protein: CASGEREYTEAFF
D gene: TRBD2; V gene: TRBV7-3; CDR3 protein: CASRRLPPAGGPDEQFF
D gene: .; V gene: TRBV7-8; CDR3 protein: CASSPYRISNTGELFF
D gene: TRBD1; V gene: TRBV28; CDR3 protein: CASSYFPRRQGGNYGYTF
D gene: TRBD1; V gene: TRBV5-1; CDR3 protein: CASSLTTGTGSYEQYF
D gene: TRBD1; V gene: TRBV28; CDR3 protein: CASSGDRGYETQYF
D gene: TRBD1; V gene: TRBV27; CDR3 protein: CASKGGPYEQYF
D gene: TRBD1; V gene: TRBV16; CDR3 protein: CASSPTGANQPQHF
D gene: .; V gene: TRBV7-2; CDR3 protein: CASSLEPNEKLFF
D gene: TRBD1; V gene: TRBV2; CDR3 protein: CVTRYQGQIQETQYF
D gene: TRBD2; V gene: TRBV2; CDR3 protein: CASSTGLAGGNEQFF
D gene: .; V gene: TRBV13; CDR3 protein: CASSSYYQDGSSYNEQFF
D gene: .; V gene: TRBV11-3; CDR3 protein: CASSQGGGLYQKDTQYF
D gene: .; V gene: TRBV5-1; CDR3 protein: CASSLAGLRSGAGYTF
D gene: TRBD1; V gene: TRBV28; CDR3 protein: CASGRGVTGDLSNNSPLHF
D gene: .; V gene: TRBV28; CDR3 protein: CASSLRDRLTEAFF
D gene: .; V gene: TRBV29-1; CDR3 protein: CSVATGHYGYTF
D gene: .; V gene: TRBV7-3; CDR3 protein: CASSLASGSSYNEQFF
D gene: TRBD1; V gene: TRBV19; CDR3 protein: CASSNIQGALYEQYF
D gene: .; V gene: TRBV19; CDR3 protein: CASSIVTTDRKTQYF
D gene: .; V gene: TRBV27; CDR3 protein: CASSLRQENYEQYF
D gene: .; V gene: TRBV19; CDR3 protein: CASRSGERVGEQFF
D gene: .; V gene: TRBV5-5; CDR3 protein: CASSLDRGTDTQYF
D gene: .; V gene: TRBV7-8; CDR3 protein: CASSLDGSTDTQYF
D gene: TRBD1; V gene: TRBV9; CDR3 protein: CASSGTGDPDYGYTF
D gene: .; V gene: TRBV7-9; CDR3 protein: CASSDREGGQETQYF
D gene: TRBD1; V gene: TRBV20-1; CDR3 protein: CSAMTGYEQYF
D gene: TRBD2; V gene: TRBV9; CDR3 protein: CASSAPAGRDEQYF
D gene: .; V gene: TRBV7-6; CDR3 protein: CASSPNGGADTGELFF
D gene: .; V gene: TRBV27; CDR3 protein: CASSLFSSYNSPLHF
D gene: TRBD1; V gene: TRBV28; CDR3 protein: CAIQTDRTGEKDSPLHF